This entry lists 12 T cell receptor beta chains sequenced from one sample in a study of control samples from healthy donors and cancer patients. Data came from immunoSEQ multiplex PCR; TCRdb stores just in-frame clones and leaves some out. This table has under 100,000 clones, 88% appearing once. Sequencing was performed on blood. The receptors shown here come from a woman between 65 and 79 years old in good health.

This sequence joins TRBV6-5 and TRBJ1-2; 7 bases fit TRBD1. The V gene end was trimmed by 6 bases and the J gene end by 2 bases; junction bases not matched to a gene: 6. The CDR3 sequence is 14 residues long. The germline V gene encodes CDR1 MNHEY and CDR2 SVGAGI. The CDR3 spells CASRRTGQNYGYTF. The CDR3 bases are TGTGCCAGCAGACGTACGGGACAGAACTATGGCTACACCTTC.

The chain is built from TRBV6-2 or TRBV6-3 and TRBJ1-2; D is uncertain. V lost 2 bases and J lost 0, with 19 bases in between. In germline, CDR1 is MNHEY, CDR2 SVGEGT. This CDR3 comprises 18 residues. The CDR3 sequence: CASSYHRAWGTPNYGYTF. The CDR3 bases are TGTGCCAGCAGTTACCACCGTGCCTGGGGAACGCCTAACTATGGCTACACCTTC.

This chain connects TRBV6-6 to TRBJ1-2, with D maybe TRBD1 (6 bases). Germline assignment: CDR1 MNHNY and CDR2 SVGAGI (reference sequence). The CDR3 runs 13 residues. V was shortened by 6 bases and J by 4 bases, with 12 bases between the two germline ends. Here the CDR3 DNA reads TGTGCCAGCAGCCAAACAGGGATCTATGGCTACACCTTC. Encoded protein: CASSQTGIYGYTF.

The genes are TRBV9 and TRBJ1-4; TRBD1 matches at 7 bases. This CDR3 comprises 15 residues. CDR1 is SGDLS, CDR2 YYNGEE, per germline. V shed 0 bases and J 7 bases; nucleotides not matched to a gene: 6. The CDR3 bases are TGTGCCAGCAGCGTAGATCCGACAGGGACTGAAAAACTGTTTTTT. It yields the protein CASSVDPTGTEKLFF.

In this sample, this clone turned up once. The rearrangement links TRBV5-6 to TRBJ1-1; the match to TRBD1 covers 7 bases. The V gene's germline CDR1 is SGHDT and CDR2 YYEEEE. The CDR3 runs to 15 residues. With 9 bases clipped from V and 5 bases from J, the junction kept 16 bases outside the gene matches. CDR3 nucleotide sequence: TGTGCCACCAGACAGGGCCTGAACACTGAGACTGAAGCTTTCTTT. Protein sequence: CATRQGLNTETEAFF.

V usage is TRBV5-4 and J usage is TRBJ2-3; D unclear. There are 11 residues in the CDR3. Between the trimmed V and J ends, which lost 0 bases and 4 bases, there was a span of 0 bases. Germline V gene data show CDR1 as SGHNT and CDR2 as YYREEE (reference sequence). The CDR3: CASSLADTQYF. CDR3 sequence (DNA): TGTGCCAGCAGCTTGGCAGATACGCAGTATTTT.

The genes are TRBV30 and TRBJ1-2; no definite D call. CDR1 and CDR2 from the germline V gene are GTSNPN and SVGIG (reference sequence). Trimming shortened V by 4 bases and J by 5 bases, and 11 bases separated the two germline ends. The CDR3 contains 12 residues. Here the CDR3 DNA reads TGTGCCTGGAACAAGGGTTCTTATGGCTACACCTTC. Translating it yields CAWNKGSYGYTF.

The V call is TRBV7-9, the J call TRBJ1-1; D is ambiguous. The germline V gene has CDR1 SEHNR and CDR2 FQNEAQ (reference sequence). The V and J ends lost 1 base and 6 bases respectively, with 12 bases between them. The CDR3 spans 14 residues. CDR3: CASSLEASSAEAFF. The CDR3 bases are TGTGCCAGCAGCTTAGAGGCTTCCAGTGCTGAAGCTTTCTTT.

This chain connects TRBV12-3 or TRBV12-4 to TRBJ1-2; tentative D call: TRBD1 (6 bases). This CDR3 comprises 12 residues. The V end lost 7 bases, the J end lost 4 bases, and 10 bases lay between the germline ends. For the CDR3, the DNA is TGTGCCAGCACCCCAGGGGCCTATGGCTACACCTTC. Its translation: CASTPGAYGYTF.

The CDR3 region has the DNA TGTGCCAGCAGCTATCGGACAGTTAAAGAGACCCAGTACTTC. Amino acid sequence: CASSYRTVKETQYF. The chain links TRBV5-6 to TRBJ2-5; D might be TRBD1 (6 bases). V dropped 3 bases and J dropped 3 bases, with 12 bases sitting between them. The CDR3 runs 14 residues. The germline CDR1 and CDR2 sequences are SGHDT and YYEEEE.

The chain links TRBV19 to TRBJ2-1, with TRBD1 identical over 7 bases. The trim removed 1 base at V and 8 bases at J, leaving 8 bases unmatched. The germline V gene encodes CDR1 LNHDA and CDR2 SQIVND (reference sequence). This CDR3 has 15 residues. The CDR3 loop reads CASSIGQGTPHEQFF. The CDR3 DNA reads TGTGCCAGTAGTATAGGACAGGGAACCCCTCATGAGCAGTTCTTC.

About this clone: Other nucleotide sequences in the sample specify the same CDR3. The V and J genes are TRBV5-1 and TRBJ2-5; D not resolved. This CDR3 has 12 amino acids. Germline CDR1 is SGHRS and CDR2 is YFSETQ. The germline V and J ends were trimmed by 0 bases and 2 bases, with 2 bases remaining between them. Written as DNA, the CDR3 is TGCGCCAGCAGCTTGGATCAAGAGACCCAGTACTTC. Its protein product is CASSLDQETQYF.